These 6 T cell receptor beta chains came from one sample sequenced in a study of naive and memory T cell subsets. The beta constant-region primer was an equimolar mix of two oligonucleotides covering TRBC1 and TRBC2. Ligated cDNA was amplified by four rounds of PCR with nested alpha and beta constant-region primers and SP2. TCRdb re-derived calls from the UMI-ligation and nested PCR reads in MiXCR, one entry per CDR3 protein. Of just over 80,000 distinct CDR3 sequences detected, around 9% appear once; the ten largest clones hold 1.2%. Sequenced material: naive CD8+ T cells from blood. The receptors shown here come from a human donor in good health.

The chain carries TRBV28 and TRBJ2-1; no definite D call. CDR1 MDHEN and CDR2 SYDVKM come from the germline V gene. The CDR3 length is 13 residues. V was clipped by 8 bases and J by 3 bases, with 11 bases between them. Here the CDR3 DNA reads TGTGCCAGCTCTCCGTCACTCTACAATGAGCAGTTCTTC. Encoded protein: CASSPSLYNEQFF. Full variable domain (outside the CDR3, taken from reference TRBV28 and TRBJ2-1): DVKVTQSSRYLVKRTGEKVFLECVQDMDHENMFWYRQDPGLGLRLIYFSYDVKMKEKGDIPEGYSVSREKKERFSLILESASTNQTSMYLCASSPSLYNEQFFGPGTRLTVL.

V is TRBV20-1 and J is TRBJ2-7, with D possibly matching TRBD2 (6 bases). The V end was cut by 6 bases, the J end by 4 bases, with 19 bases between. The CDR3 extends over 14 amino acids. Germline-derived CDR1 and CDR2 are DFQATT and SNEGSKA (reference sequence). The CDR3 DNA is TGCAGTGCCACCCTCCGGGACTGGACGTACGAGCAGTACTTC. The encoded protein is CSATLRDWTYEQYF.

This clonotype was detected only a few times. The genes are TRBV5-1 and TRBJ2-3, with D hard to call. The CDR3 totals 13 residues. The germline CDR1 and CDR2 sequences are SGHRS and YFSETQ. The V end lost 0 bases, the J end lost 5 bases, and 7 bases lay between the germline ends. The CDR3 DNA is TGCGCCAGCAGCTTGGCTACCCTAGATACGCAGTATTTT. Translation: CASSLATLDTQYF.

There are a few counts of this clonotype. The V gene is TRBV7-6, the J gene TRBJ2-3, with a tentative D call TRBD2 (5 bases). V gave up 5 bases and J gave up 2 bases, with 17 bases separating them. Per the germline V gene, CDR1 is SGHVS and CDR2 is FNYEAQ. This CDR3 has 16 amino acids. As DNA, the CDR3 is TGTGCCAGCAGCCCATTCGAAGCGGTCGTCACAGATACGCAGTATTTT. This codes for CASSPFEAVVTDTQYF.

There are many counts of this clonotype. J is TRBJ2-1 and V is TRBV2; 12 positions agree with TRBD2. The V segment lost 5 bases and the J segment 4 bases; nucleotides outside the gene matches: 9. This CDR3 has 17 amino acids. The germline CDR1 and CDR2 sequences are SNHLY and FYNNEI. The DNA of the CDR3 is TGTGCCAGCAGTCCAACCACCACTAGCGGGAGGTACAATGAGCAGTTCTTC. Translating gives CASSPTTTSGRYNEQFF. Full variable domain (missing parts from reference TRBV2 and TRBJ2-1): EPEVTQTPSHQVTQMGQEVILRCVPISNHLYFYWYRQILGQKVEFLVSFYNNEISEKSEIFDDQFSVERPDGSNFTLKIRSTKLEDSAMYFCASSPTTTSGRYNEQFFGPGTRLTVL.

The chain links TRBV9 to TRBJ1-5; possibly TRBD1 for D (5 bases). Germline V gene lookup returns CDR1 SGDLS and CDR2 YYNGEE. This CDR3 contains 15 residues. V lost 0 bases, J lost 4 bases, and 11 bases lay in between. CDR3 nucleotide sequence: TGTGCCAGCAGCGTAGAGGGGAGAGTTAATCAGCCCCAGCATTTT. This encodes CASSVEGRVNQPQHF.